At least ten counts were recorded for the clone carrying this T cell receptor (beta chain). Its antigen remains unknown. Unmatched junction bases numbered 5, after V lost 1 base and J lost 5 bases. This CDR3 spans 15 amino acids. Germline V gene data show CDR1 as MGHRA and CDR2 as YSYEKL. The source of the sample is a study of naive and memory T cell subsets. The study, taken as a whole, reports: Over 90% of naive TCR sequences appeared only once after error correction, unlike memory subsets.

An equimolar mix of two oligonucleotides served as the beta constant-region primer for TRBC1 and TRBC2. TCRdb called the UMI-ligation and nested PCR reads again in MiXCR, with one record for every CDR3 protein. The repertoire holds fewer than 40,000 distinct CDR3 sequences, with roughly 14% as singletons. From the second PCR step, alpha and beta chains were amplified apart. CD8 T cells were positively selected from what remained after CD4 positive selection. CD45RA-CD27- cells were effector memory; CD45RA+CD27- cells were EMRA. Sequencing was performed on effector memory CD4+ T cells from blood. As to subset: effector memory, CD45RA- CD27-. The genes are TRBV4-1 and TRBJ2-5; 9 nucleotides align to TRBD2. The TCR sequence derives from a human donor in good health. The CDR3: CASSQASGRSETQYF. CDR3 bases: TGCGCCAGCAGCCAAGCGAGCGGGAGGTCGGAGACCCAGTACTTC.